Described below is a single TCR beta chain sequence and its context. Germline is not matched at one junction end, which may reflect a read error. TCRdb keeps only in-frame clones here, not all; method: immunoSEQ multiplex PCR. The repertoire has approximately 210,000 clones, roughly 94% of them found once; the top ten carry roughly 0.7%. Germline CDR1 is MGHRA and CDR2 is YSYEKL. This CDR3 contains 16 residues. This record belongs to a study of blood T cell repertoires in COVID-19. The rearrangement links TRBV4-1 to TRBJ1-4; a possible D gene is TRBD1 (6 bases). Material: peripheral blood. This TCR came from a man aged 25-40 years with COVID-19, enrolled during active disease. The CDR3 bases are TGCGCCAGCAGCCAACCCCTCCGGACAGCTAACGAAAAACTGTTTTTT. Translating it yields CASSQPLRTANEKLFF.